Listed here are 8 T cell receptor beta chains from one sample, sequenced in a study of blood T cells in healthy people across ages. A second PCR of 7 to 11 cycles used a sample-barcoded 5' primer and a J-beta primer mix. TCRdb reanalysed the 5' RACE reads using MiXCR and keeps one entry per CDR3 protein. The sample lists 1,300,000 or so distinct CDR3 sequences, 59% occurring once. The sequencing input was blood. All receptors come from a man aged 18 to 29 in good health.

The V gene is TRBV29-1, the J gene TRBJ1-1; 7 bases fit TRBD1. Trimming at V came to 5 bases and at J to 0 bases, leaving 3 bases not matched to a gene. This CDR3 has 13 amino acids. Germline V gene data show CDR1 as SQVTM and CDR2 as ANQGSEA. The CDR3 sequence is CSVSQGMNTEAFF. CDR3 coding DNA: TGCAGCGTTTCACAGGGGATGAACACTGAAGCTTTCTTT.

This chain uses TRBV11-2 with TRBJ1-1; D unresolved. The germline CDR1 and CDR2 sequences are SGHAT and FQNNGV. The CDR3 is 15 amino acids. Trimming took 2 bases from V and 3 from J, leaving 13 bases between them. The CDR3 loop reads CASSLSFTPDTEAFF. Here the CDR3 DNA reads TGTGCCAGCAGCTTAAGTTTCACTCCGGACACTGAAGCTTTCTTT.

The chain couples TRBV20-1 to TRBJ1-5; the D is unclear. Trimming pared 3 bases from V and 0 bases from J, leaving 6 bases between. The length of the CDR3 is 13 residues. Germline V CDR1 and CDR2: DFQATT, SNEGSKA (reference sequence). This chain's CDR3 is CSASDISNQPQHF. The CDR3 DNA follows: TGCAGTGCTAGTGACATTAGCAATCAGCCCCAGCATTTT.

J is TRBJ2-4 and V is TRBV7-2, with no clear D. This CDR3 is built from 11 residues. V dropped 1 base and J dropped 13 bases, with 8 bases sitting between them. Germline-derived CDR1 and CDR2 are SGHTA and FQGNSA. In DNA, the CDR3 is TGTGCCAGCAGCTTAGGTCCCGCCCAGTACTTC. Residues: CASSLGPAQYF.

The CDR3 DNA sequence: TGCGCCAGCAGCTCGAAGTCCTCGACGGGCACAGATACGCAGTATTTT. Translating gives CASSSKSSTGTDTQYF. The V call is TRBV5-1, the J call TRBJ2-3; D not certain. CDR1 SGHRS and CDR2 YFSETQ come from the germline V gene. The CDR3 consists of 16 residues. V shed 3 bases and J shed 1 base, with 15 bases lying between them.

This clonotype has a handful of counts. V gene TRBV12-3 or TRBV12-4 combines with J gene TRBJ2-7; D unclear. This CDR3 contains 12 residues. V was clipped by 1 base and J by 5 bases, with 6 bases between them. CDR3 amino acids: CASSLGTNEQYF. CDR3 nucleotides: TGTGCCAGCAGTTTAGGAACCAACGAGCAGTACTTC.

The chain couples TRBV10-3 to TRBJ2-3; TRBD2 agrees at 14 bases. V trimming: 6 bases; J trimming: 4 bases; junction bases outside the gene matches: 6. Germline lookup yields CDR1 ENHRY and CDR2 SYGVKD. This CDR3 region has 16 residues. The CDR3 nucleotides are TGTGCCATCAGGGGACTAGCGGGAGCGCCCGCAGATACGCAGTATTTT. Translated, it gives CAIRGLAGAPADTQYF.

This clonotype was recorded a few times. The V gene is TRBV6-1, the J gene TRBJ1-4, with 9 positions matching TRBD1. The CDR3 is 14 amino acids. The ends lost 6 bases at V and 6 bases at J; junction bases unmatched: 5. Germline V CDR1 and CDR2: MNHNS, SASEGT. The CDR3: CASRLTGGDEKLFF. CDR3 sequence (DNA): TGTGCCAGCAGACTGACAGGGGGAGATGAAAAACTGTTTTTT.